This TCR beta chain was observed in a study of cytomegalovirus exposure and HLA in healthy donors. Study context: For the approximately 400 genotyped donors, 81% fell within the Caucasian-associated ancestry cluster. Overall study findings and caveats: Previously analyzed data showed that most TCR beta V segments were productive at a frequency of about 90% or about 30%. Many donors shared some public TCRs, even though most TCR sequences were rare.

Likely unrecorded immune exposures existed in these nominally healthy donors. This clone was observed a single time. Its target is unknown. The V segment lost 5 bases and the J segment 5 bases; nucleotides outside the gene matches: 8. The germline gives CDR1 SNHLY, CDR2 FYNNEI. The CDR3 spans 14 residues. The primer mix had 60 Vbeta and 13 Jbeta primers. The assay was immunoSEQ multiplex PCR, and TCRdb's table has in-frame clones only and misses some. Counted here are around 170,000 clones, more than 70% occurring once; the ten biggest clones make up about 1.6%. The genes are TRBV2 and TRBJ2-7; TRBD2 aligns across 8 bases. The sample taken for sequencing was PBMCs. The clonotype originates from a girl aged 10-17 years in good health and CMV-seronegative. The CDR3 DNA sequence: TGTGCCAGCAGTCCCTCGGGGGGGCTCGACGAGCAGTACTTC. This codes for CASSPSGGLDEQYF.